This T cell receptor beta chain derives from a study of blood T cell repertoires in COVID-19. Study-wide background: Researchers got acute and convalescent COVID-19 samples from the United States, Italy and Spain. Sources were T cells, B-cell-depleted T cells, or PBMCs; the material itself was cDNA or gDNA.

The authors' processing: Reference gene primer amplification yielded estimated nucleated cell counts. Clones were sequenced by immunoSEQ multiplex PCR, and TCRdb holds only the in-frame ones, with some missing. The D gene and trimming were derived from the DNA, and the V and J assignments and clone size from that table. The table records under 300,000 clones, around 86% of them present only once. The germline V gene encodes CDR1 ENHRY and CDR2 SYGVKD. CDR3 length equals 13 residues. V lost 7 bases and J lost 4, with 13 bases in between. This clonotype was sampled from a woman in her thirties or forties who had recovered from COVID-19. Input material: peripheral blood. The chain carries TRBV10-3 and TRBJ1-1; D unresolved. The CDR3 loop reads CAITAGVSTEAFF. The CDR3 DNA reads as TGTGCCATCACCGCCGGGGTAAGCACTGAAGCTTTCTTT.